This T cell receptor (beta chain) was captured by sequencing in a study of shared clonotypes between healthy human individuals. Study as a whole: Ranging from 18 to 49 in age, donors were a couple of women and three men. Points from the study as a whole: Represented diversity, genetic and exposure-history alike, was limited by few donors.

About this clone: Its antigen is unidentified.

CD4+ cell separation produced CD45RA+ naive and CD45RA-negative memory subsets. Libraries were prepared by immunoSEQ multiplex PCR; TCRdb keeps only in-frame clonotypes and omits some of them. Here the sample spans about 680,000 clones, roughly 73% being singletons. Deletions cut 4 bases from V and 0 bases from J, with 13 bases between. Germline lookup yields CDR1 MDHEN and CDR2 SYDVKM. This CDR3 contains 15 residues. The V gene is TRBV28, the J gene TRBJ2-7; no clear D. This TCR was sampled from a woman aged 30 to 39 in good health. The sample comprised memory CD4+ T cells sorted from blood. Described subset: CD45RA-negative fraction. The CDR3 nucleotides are TGTGCCAGCAGTTCCGAAGGCGCCGTCTCCTACGAGCAGTACTTC. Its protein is CASSSEGAVSYEQYF. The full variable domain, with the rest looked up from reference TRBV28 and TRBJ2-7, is DVKVTQSSRYLVKRTGEKVFLECVQDMDHENMFWYRQDPGLGLRLIYFSYDVKMKEKGDIPEGYSVSREKKERFSLILESASTNQTSMYLCASSSEGAVSYEQYFGPGTRLTVT.